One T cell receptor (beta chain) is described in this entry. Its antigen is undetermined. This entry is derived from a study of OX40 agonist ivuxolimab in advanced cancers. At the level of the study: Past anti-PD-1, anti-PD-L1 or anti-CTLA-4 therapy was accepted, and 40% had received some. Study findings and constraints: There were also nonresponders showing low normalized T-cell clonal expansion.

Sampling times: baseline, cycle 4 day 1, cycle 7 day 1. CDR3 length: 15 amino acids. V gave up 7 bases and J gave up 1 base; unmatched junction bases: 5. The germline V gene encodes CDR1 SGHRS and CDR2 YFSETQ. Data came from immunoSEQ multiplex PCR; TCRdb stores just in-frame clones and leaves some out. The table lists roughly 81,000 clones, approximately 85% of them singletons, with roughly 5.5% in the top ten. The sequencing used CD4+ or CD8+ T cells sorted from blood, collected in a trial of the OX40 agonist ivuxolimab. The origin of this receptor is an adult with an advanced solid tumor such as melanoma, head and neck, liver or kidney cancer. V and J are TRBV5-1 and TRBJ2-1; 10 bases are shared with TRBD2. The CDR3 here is CASQREGGSYNEQFF. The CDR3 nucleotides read TGCGCCAGCCAGCGGGAGGGAGGGTCCTACAATGAGCAGTTCTTC.